These 21 T cell receptor beta chains originate from one sample sequenced in a study of cytomegalovirus exposure and HLA in healthy donors. Only in-frame clones appear in the TCRdb table, and some are missing; sequencing was by immunoSEQ multiplex PCR. The sample shows approximately 160,000 clones, 70% to 90% of them seen only once. The sequenced material came from PBMCs. The source is a woman aged 25 to 45 in good health and CMV-seronegative.

The chain is built from TRBV4-3 and TRBJ1-2, with D uncertain. CDR1 and CDR2 from the germline V gene are LGHNA and YSLEER. CDR3 length: 17 residues. Trimming took 0 bases from V and 5 from J, leaving 19 bases between them. DNA for the CDR3: TGCGCCAGCAGCCAAGATATCCCTGCAGGAATCAGTTATGGCTACACCTTC. This translates into CASSQDIPAGISYGYTF.

The chain carries TRBV11-3 and TRBJ2-7, with 8 bases matching TRBD1. Germline V gene data show CDR1 as SGHNT and CDR2 as YENEEA. J gave up 2 bases and V 1 base, and 4 bases lay outside the gene matches. The length of the CDR3 is 15 residues. DNA for the CDR3: TGTGCCAGCAGCTTAGCTGGGACAGGAGCCTACGAGCAGTACTTC. Protein: CASSLAGTGAYEQYF. Drawing the rest from reference TRBV11-3 and TRBJ2-7, the complete variable domain is EAGVVQSPRYKIIEKKQPVAFWCNPISGHNTLYWYLQNLGQGPELLIRYENEEAVDDSQLPKDRFSAERLKGVDSTLKIQPAELGDSAVYLCASSLAGTGAYEQYFGPGTRLTVT.

The chain combines TRBV11-3 with TRBJ2-7; TRBD2 matches at 8 bases. This CDR3 contains 16 residues. Germline trimming cut 6 bases from V and 3 bases from J; bases unmatched to any gene: 13. Germline CDR1 is SGHNT and CDR2 is YENEEA. The CDR3 DNA sequence: TGTGCCAGCAGAAGTGTAGTAGCGGGGCCCCTCTACGAGCAGTACTTC. Translating gives CASRSVVAGPLYEQYF.

V is TRBV28 and J is TRBJ1-1; D remains ambiguous. This CDR3 comprises 13 residues. Trimming shortened V by 6 bases and J by 1 base, and 9 bases separated the two germline ends. CDR1 MDHEN and CDR2 SYDVKM come from the germline V gene. The DNA of the CDR3 is TGTGCCAGCAGGGCCAGCGGGAACACTGAAGCTTTCTTT. Protein sequence: CASRASGNTEAFF.

The chain is built from TRBV11-2 and TRBJ1-1; 7 bases are shared with TRBD1. The length of the CDR3 is 14 residues. After removal of 5 bases from V and 2 bases from J, the junction contained 5 bases not matched to a gene. Germline V lookup: CDR1 SGHAT, CDR2 FQNNGV. The CDR3: CASSPNRGNTEAFF. CDR3 nucleotide sequence: TGTGCCAGCAGCCCGAACAGGGGTAACACTGAAGCTTTCTTT.

The rearrangement uses TRBV7-9 and TRBJ2-5; the match to TRBD2 covers 8 bases. Germline lookup yields CDR1 SEHNR and CDR2 FQNEAQ (reference sequence). The V gene end was trimmed by 5 bases and the J gene end by 4 bases; junction bases not matched to a gene: 3. The CDR3 length is 13 residues. CDR3 protein: CASSREGRETQYF. CDR3 nucleotide sequence: TGTGCCAGCAGCCGGGAGGGGAGAGAGACCCAGTACTTC.

V and J are TRBV4-2 and TRBJ2-7, with D maybe TRBD1 (7 bases). With 4 bases removed from V and 0 bases from J, the gap between germline ends came to 13 bases. Germline CDR1 LGHNA, CDR2 YNFKEQ. The CDR3 contains 15 residues. The CDR3 sequence is CASSPRGQSSYEQYF. Here the CDR3 DNA reads TGTGCCAGCAGCCCGCGGGGACAGAGCTCCTACGAGCAGTACTTC.

This sequence joins TRBV18 and TRBJ1-6, with D tentatively TRBD1 (6 bases). Germline lookup yields CDR1 KGHSH and CDR2 LQKENI. V was trimmed by 3 bases and J by 8 bases, leaving 14 bases between them. This CDR3 region has 15 residues. The CDR3 coding sequence is TGTGCCAGCTCACCGCGAGGACAGACGGATTCACCCCTCCACTTT. This encodes CASSPRGQTDSPLHF.

The rearrangement joins TRBV5-1 to TRBJ1-4, with D possibly matching TRBD1 (5 bases). Germline V lookup: CDR1 SGHRS, CDR2 YFSETQ. This CDR3 contains 17 residues. Trimming cost V 0 bases and J 7 bases, with 19 bases left between them. The chain's CDR3 is CASSLEGSLFLGEKLFF. The CDR3, as DNA: TGCGCCAGCAGCTTGGAGGGGTCACTGTTTCTAGGTGAAAAACTGTTTTTT.

The chain joins TRBV28 to TRBJ1-1; D is undetermined. This CDR3 is built from 16 residues. Trimming stripped 2 bases from V and 3 bases from J, with 16 bases between. Germline V CDR1 and CDR2: MDHEN, SYDVKM. The CDR3 here is CASSLNLGRRDTEAFF. The DNA for the CDR3 is TGTGCCAGCAGTTTAAACCTTGGACGGCGGGACACTGAAGCTTTCTTT.

The V call is TRBV11-2, the J call TRBJ2-5, with D possibly being TRBD1 (5 bases). This CDR3 contains 14 residues. V dropped 1 base and J dropped 5 bases, with 11 bases sitting between them. CDR1 and CDR2 from the germline V gene are SGHAT and FQNNGV. The CDR3 DNA reads TGTGCCAGCAGCTTAGCCCGGGCAGGGGAGACCCAGTACTTC. Translated, it gives CASSLARAGETQYF.

This clone was picked up many times. The rearrangement uses TRBV29-1 and TRBJ1-1; maybe TRBD1 (5 bases). The ends were cut back, 3 bases at V and 4 bases at J, with 9 bases in the middle. The germline V gene encodes CDR1 SQVTM and CDR2 ANQGSEA. There are 12 residues in the CDR3. CDR3 residues: CSVEPGTTEAFF. Here the CDR3 DNA reads TGCAGCGTTGAGCCGGGGACCACTGAAGCTTTCTTT.

This sequence joins TRBV5-1 and TRBJ2-2; no clear D. The ends were cut back, 8 bases at V and 7 bases at J, with 15 bases in the middle. This CDR3 region has 13 residues. Germline CDR1 reads SGHRS; CDR2 reads YFSETQ. The CDR3 protein is CASEKDGVGELFF. The DNA of the CDR3 is TGCGCCAGTGAAAAGGACGGAGTCGGGGAGCTGTTTTTT.

V and J are TRBV5-1 and TRBJ2-3; D might be TRBD2 (5 bases). The germline V gene has CDR1 SGHRS and CDR2 YFSETQ. The CDR3 sequence is 15 residues long. Trimming removed 2 bases from V and 3 bases from J, with 13 bases in between. This chain's CDR3 is CASSLTSVVTDTQYF. The CDR3 nucleotides read TGCGCCAGCAGCTTAACTAGTGTGGTTACAGATACGCAGTATTTT.

This chain uses TRBV4-2 with TRBJ1-1; D gene unclear. The CDR3 has 12 residues. The germline CDR1 and CDR2 sequences are LGHNA and YNFKEQ. V lost 3 bases, J lost 4 bases, and 6 bases lay in between. The CDR3 coding sequence is TGTGCCAGCAGCCATTCTAGCACTGAAGCTTTCTTT. As protein: CASSHSSTEAFF.

The V gene is TRBV2, the J gene TRBJ1-5; D is unclear. Trimming took 4 bases from V and 3 from J, leaving 7 bases between them. Germline lookup yields CDR1 SNHLY and CDR2 FYNNEI. The CDR3 sequence is 13 residues long. The DNA of the CDR3 is TGTGCCAGCAGTGGGGGTAACAATCAGCCCCAGCATTTT. Residues: CASSGGNNQPQHF.

The chain couples TRBV18 to TRBJ1-3; D gene ambiguous. V lost 3 bases to trimming and J lost 4 bases, with 16 bases between them. Germline assignment: CDR1 KGHSH and CDR2 LQKENI. The CDR3 has 16 amino acids. CDR3 sequence: CASSPNPLGSGNTIYF. Here the CDR3 DNA reads TGTGCCAGCTCACCCAACCCGTTAGGGTCCGGAAACACCATATATTTT.

The rearrangement uses TRBV5-4 and TRBJ1-1; maybe TRBD1 (5 bases). This CDR3 region has 15 residues. V was shortened by 0 bases and J by 9 bases, with 18 bases between the two germline ends. The V gene's germline CDR1 is SGHNT and CDR2 YYREEE (reference sequence). CDR3 sequence reads: CASSLVGQGLLKAFF. CDR3 nucleotides: TGTGCCAGCAGCTTGGTGGGGCAGGGCCTGTTGAAAGCTTTCTTT.

The V gene is TRBV5-4, the J gene TRBJ2-3; possibly TRBD1 for D (6 bases). This CDR3 spans 16 amino acids. Germline lookup yields CDR1 SGHNT and CDR2 YYREEE (reference sequence). V dropped 4 bases and J dropped 2 bases, with 17 bases sitting between them. The CDR3 nucleotides are TGTGCCAGCAGCATCGAGCAGGGGCTTACCACAGATACGCAGTATTTT. As protein: CASSIEQGLTTDTQYF. The whole variable domain, filled in from reference TRBV5-4 and TRBJ2-3, reads ETGVTQSPTHLIKTRGQQVTLRCSSQSGHNTVSWYQQALGQGPQFIFQYYREEENGRGNFPPRFSGLQFPNYSSELNVNALELDDSALYLCASSIEQGLTTDTQYFGPGTRLTVL.

The rearrangement uses TRBV28 and TRBJ2-7; TRBD2 matches at 10 bases. The germline V gene has CDR1 MDHEN and CDR2 SYDVKM. This CDR3 comprises 14 residues. V was pared by 4 bases and J by 4 bases, with 4 bases of the junction left unmatched. CDR3 in amino acids: CASSSSGREYEQYF. The DNA for the CDR3 is TGTGCCAGCAGTTCAAGCGGGAGGGAGTACGAGCAGTACTTC.

J is TRBJ2-2 and V is TRBV5-4; D not certain. Germline V CDR1 and CDR2: SGHNT, YYREEE (reference sequence). The CDR3 consists of 15 residues. V gave up 2 bases and J gave up 0 bases, with 8 bases separating them. The DNA for the CDR3 is TGTGCCAGCAGCTTACCCAGAGCGAACACCGGGGAGCTGTTTTTT. It yields the protein CASSLPRANTGELFF.